This T cell receptor (beta chain) was captured in a study of blood T cell repertoires in COVID-19. At the level of the study: Sites across the United States, Italy and Spain contributed samples from acute and convalescent COVID-19. In each case, the material was cDNA or gDNA derived from T cells, B-cell-depleted T cells, or PBMCs.

Methods used by the authors: Reference gene primer amplification yielded estimated nucleated cell counts. Method: immunoSEQ multiplex PCR; TCRdb's copy keeps in-frame clones and lacks some. V, J and clone size are those of that table, while D and trimming were read from the DNA. The sample holds 250,000 to 300,000 clones, around 83% seen once. CDR1 is MNHEY, CDR2 SMNVEV, per germline (reference sequence). V lost 5 bases to trimming and J lost 13 bases; unmatched junction nucleotides: 10. This CDR3 spans 13 amino acids. This chain uses TRBV27 with TRBJ2-2; TRBD2 matches at 7 bases. This TCR was recovered from a man aged 18 to 30 with active or convalescent COVID-19. The material sequenced was peripheral blood. The CDR3 loop is CASSPPTREVLFF. In DNA, the CDR3 is TGTGCCAGCAGTCCCCCTACCCGGGAGGTGCTGTTTTTT.